The next 22 T cell receptor beta chains were all read from a single sample in a study of blood T cell repertoires in COVID-19. Only in-frame clones appear in the TCRdb table, and some are missing; sequencing was by immunoSEQ multiplex PCR. This sample has approximately 130,000 clones, with roughly 86% found just once. The sample was peripheral blood. The receptors stem from a woman aged 45 to 65 who had recovered from COVID-19.

This clone was picked up one time. This chain links TRBV9 with TRBJ2-3; 11 positions agree with TRBD2. CDR3 length equals 16 residues. V dropped 3 bases and J dropped 0; count of bases not matched to a gene: 3. CDR1 is SGDLS, CDR2 YYNGEE, per germline. In DNA, the CDR3 is TGTGCCAGCAGCGCTAGCGGGAGGTCTAGCACAGATACGCAGTATTTT. This translates into CASSASGRSSTDTQYF.

The chain is built from TRBV12-3 or TRBV12-4 and TRBJ2-7; D is perhaps TRBD1 (6 bases). V was pared by 2 bases and J by 4 bases, with 9 bases between. The CDR3 spans 13 residues. CDR3: CASSLQGKYEQYF. In DNA, the CDR3 is TGTGCCAGCAGTTTACAGGGGAAATACGAGCAGTACTTC.

The V gene is TRBV7-9, the J gene TRBJ1-1; D remains unclear. V was cut by 7 bases and J by 11 bases, with 17 bases left in between. Germline V CDR1 and CDR2: SEHNR, FQNEAQ (reference sequence). This CDR3 contains 12 residues. CDR3 nucleotide sequence: TGTGCCAGCACCTTCCCGCGAGAGGAGGCTTTCTTT. Translation: CASTFPREEAFF.

This chain uses TRBV2 with TRBJ2-7; TRBD2 might be the D (6 bases). Germline V lookup: CDR1 SNHLY, CDR2 FYNNEI. The CDR3 is 15 residues long. V was shortened by 2 bases and J by 7 bases, with 18 bases between the two germline ends. CDR3 protein: CASSEWDRVAGEQYF. The CDR3, as DNA: TGTGCCAGCAGTGAATGGGATAGGGTGGCGGGGGAGCAGTACTTC.

The genes are TRBV30 and TRBJ1-1; 7 nucleotides agree with TRBD1. Germline V gene lookup returns CDR1 GTSNPN and CDR2 SVGIG (reference sequence). V shed 2 bases, J shed 1 base, and the junction held 4 bases outside the gene matches. The CDR3 has 14 amino acids. In DNA, the CDR3 is TGTGCCTGGAGTACAGGGGCTCCGAACACTGAAGCTTTCTTT. This translates into CAWSTGAPNTEAFF.

This clone was detected many times. This chain links TRBV4-1 with TRBJ1-5, with 7 nucleotides matching TRBD1. The V segment lost 4 bases and the J segment 6 bases; nucleotides outside the gene matches: 12. The CDR3 contains 16 residues. Germline V lookup: CDR1 MGHRA, CDR2 YSYEKL. CDR3 nucleotide sequence: TGCGCCAGCAGCCCCCTGGGACAGAGCCCAGGTCAGCCCCAGCATTTT. Residues: CASSPLGQSPGQPQHF.

V is TRBV6-1 and J is TRBJ1-5; the match to TRBD1 covers 8 bases. Trimming took 3 bases from V and 3 from J; bases not matched to a gene: 7. This CDR3 comprises 16 residues. Germline lookup yields CDR1 MNHNS and CDR2 SASEGT. The chain's CDR3 is CASSDWGQAYNQPQHF. The CDR3 bases are TGTGCCAGCAGTGATTGGGGACAGGCCTACAATCAGCCCCAGCATTTT.

The V and J genes are TRBV11-2 and TRBJ2-5; the D gene is possibly TRBD2 (5 bases). V was pared by 2 bases and J by 5 bases, with 24 bases between. The CDR3 loop spans 18 amino acids. The germline CDR1 and CDR2 sequences are SGHAT and FQNNGV. As DNA, the CDR3 is TGTGCCAGCAGCTTAAGAGGGTATCCCAGCCAAAAAGGGGAGACCCAGTACTTC. Protein sequence: CASSLRGYPSQKGETQYF.

This clone appeared once. The chain employs TRBV24-1 and TRBJ2-1, with D unresolved. CDR3 length equals 18 residues. The V end was cut by 4 bases, the J end by 8 bases, with 26 bases between. The germline gives CDR1 KGHDR, CDR2 SFDVKD. The CDR3 nucleotides are TGTGCCACCAGTGACCCGATCGGCGGCGACCGGTATTCCGATGAGCAGTTCTTC. Protein product: CATSDPIGGDRYSDEQFF.

V is TRBV7-2 and J is TRBJ2-4, with D possibly TRBD1 on 6 matching bases. The CDR3 runs to 18 residues. V lost 5 bases and J lost 4, with 24 bases in between. Germline V gene data show CDR1 as SGHTA and CDR2 as FQGNSA. This CDR3 is CASSPLRLAGTKKNIQYF. The CDR3 DNA reads TGTGCCAGCAGCCCTCTCCGGTTGGCAGGGACAAAAAAAAACATTCAGTACTTC.

The rearrangement uses TRBV12-3 or TRBV12-4 and TRBJ1-2; D gene unclear. The CDR3 is made up of 12 amino acids. V lost 5 bases to trimming and J lost 8 bases, with 12 bases between them. The CDR3 loop reads CASSPYPGGYTF. The CDR3 coding sequence is TGTGCCAGCAGTCCCTATCCGGGAGGCTACACCTTC.

The chain uses TRBV4-3 and TRBJ1-4, with D unclear. The CDR3 has 16 amino acids. Trimming pared 1 base from V and 8 bases from J, leaving 17 bases between. Germline loops: CDR1 LGHNA, CDR2 YSLEER. The CDR3 coding sequence is TGCGCCAGCAGCCAAGGAGTCGAGTCAGGCAGGGAAAAACTGTTTTTT. It encodes CASSQGVESGREKLFF.

The chain links TRBV27 to TRBJ2-3; D gene unclear. This CDR3 is built from 15 residues. The V end was cut by 1 base, the J end by 2 bases, with 10 bases between. Germline-derived CDR1 and CDR2 are MNHEY and SMNVEV (reference sequence). The DNA of the CDR3 is TGTGCCAGCAGTTTATATATGGCAGACACAGATACGCAGTATTTT. As protein: CASSLYMADTDTQYF.

The V call is TRBV14, the J call TRBJ2-2; a weak D match, TRBD1 (5 bases). The CDR3 is 16 amino acids. Looked up from germline, CDR1 is SGHDN and CDR2 is FVKESK. Trimming shortened V by 2 bases and J by 4 bases, and 14 bases separated the two germline ends. CDR3 nucleotide sequence: TGTGCCAGCAGCCAATTTCTGGGGCGAGGCACCGGGGAGCTGTTTTTT. This codes for CASSQFLGRGTGELFF.

V is TRBV6-6 and J is TRBJ2-7; 11 bases are a match to TRBD2. After removal of 6 bases from V and 5 bases from J, the junction contained 9 bases not matched to a gene. CDR1 is MNHNY and CDR2 is SVGAGI in the germline V gene (reference sequence). This CDR3 is 15 amino acids long. This chain's CDR3 is CASRQVSSGRNEQYF. The CDR3 region has the DNA TGTGCCAGCAGACAGGTGTCTAGCGGGAGGAACGAGCAGTACTTC.

CDR3 DNA sequence: TGCGCCAGCAGCCAAGATCGAAGCGGTGTCAATGAGCAGTTCTTC. Protein product: CASSQDRSGVNEQFF. V gene TRBV4-1 combines with J gene TRBJ2-1; TRBD2 is a possible D gene (5 bases). The V and J ends lost 0 bases and 6 bases respectively, with 12 bases between them. Looked up from germline, CDR1 is MGHRA and CDR2 is YSYEKL. This CDR3 has 15 residues.

V and J are TRBV6-2 or TRBV6-3 and TRBJ1-1; D remains unclear. Trimming took off 2 bases at V and 0 bases at J, with 7 bases between the two ends. CDR3 length: 14 amino acids. Germline V gives CDR1 MNHEY, CDR2 SVGEGT. CDR3 loop: CASSYGQLNTEAFF. The CDR3 nucleotides read TGTGCCAGCAGTTACGGGCAGCTGAACACTGAAGCTTTCTTT.

The J gene is TRBJ2-1, the V gene TRBV7-6, with D possibly matching TRBD1 (6 bases). Germline V gene data show CDR1 as SGHVS and CDR2 as FNYEAQ. V gave up 1 base and J gave up 4 bases, with 8 bases separating them. The CDR3 has 14 amino acids. The CDR3 here is CASSLDRAYNEQFF. The CDR3 bases are TGTGCCAGCAGCTTAGACAGGGCTTACAATGAGCAGTTCTTC.

The chain uses TRBV19 and TRBJ2-7, with D perhaps TRBD2 (6 bases). Trimming removed 4 bases from V and 0 bases from J, with 19 bases in between. CDR1 LNHDA and CDR2 SQIVND come from the germline V gene (reference sequence). The CDR3 sequence is 17 residues long. This CDR3 reads CASSTDVRGAYSYEQYF. The CDR3 coding sequence is TGTGCCAGTAGTACGGACGTTCGCGGGGCCTACTCCTACGAGCAGTACTTC.

This chain joins TRBV3-1 (or the pseudogene TRBV3-2) and TRBJ1-6; 7 bases align to TRBD1. The CDR3 is 14 residues long. With V trimmed by 4 bases and J by 9 bases, 6 bases remained unmatched. The germline V gene encodes CDR1 LGHDT and CDR2 YNNKEL (reference sequence). For the CDR3, the DNA is TGTGCCAGCAGCCTACAGGGGAGTACTTCACCCCTCCACTTT. Protein product: CASSLQGSTSPLHF.

This clone was seen more than once but under ten times. The chain employs TRBV9 and TRBJ1-1, with 11 bases matching TRBD1. This CDR3 is built from 15 residues. The ends lost 4 bases at V and 4 bases at J; junction bases unmatched: 6. CDR1 and CDR2 (germline): SGDLS, YYNGEE. DNA of the CDR3: TGTGCCAGCAGCTCCGCCGGGACAGGGGGCACTGAAGCTTTCTTT. This codes for CASSSAGTGGTEAFF.

The chain recombines TRBV12-3 or TRBV12-4 with TRBJ1-1; 11 bases are a match to TRBD1. This CDR3 has 13 residues. Trimming cost V 6 bases and J 7 bases; bases outside gene matches: 4. The DNA for the CDR3 is TGTGCCAGCAGGGACAGGGGGCGAGGTGAAGCTTTCTTT. Protein sequence: CASRDRGRGEAFF.